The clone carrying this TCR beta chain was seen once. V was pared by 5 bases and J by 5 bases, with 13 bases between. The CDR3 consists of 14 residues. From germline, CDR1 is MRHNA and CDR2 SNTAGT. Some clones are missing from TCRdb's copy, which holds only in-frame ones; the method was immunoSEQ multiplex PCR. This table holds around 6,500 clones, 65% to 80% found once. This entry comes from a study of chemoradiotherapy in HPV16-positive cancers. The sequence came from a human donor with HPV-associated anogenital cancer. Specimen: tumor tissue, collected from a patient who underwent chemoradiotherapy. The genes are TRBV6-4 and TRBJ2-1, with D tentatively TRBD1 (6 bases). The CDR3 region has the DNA TGTGCCAGCAGTAGGCAGGGGCTTGACAATGAGCAGTTCTTC. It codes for CASSRQGLDNEQFF.